This T cell receptor beta chain came from a study of technical replicates of blood from a handful of donors. Clones were sequenced by immunoSEQ multiplex PCR, and TCRdb holds only the in-frame ones, with some missing. This sample has under 95,000 clones; around 91% occur once, and the top ten carry more than 0.35%. This CDR3 is 15 amino acids long. The germline V gene has CDR1 SEHNR and CDR2 FQNEAQ (reference sequence). The ends were cut back, 3 bases at V and 0 bases at J, with 11 bases in the middle. The sequence was collected from a human donor in good health. Some clones in this sample may be carry-over from other donors' samples. The sample consisted of T cells isolated from PBMCs. The chain joins TRBV7-9 to TRBJ1-2, with D hard to call. The CDR3 nucleotides are TGTGCCAGCAGCTTCGGCGGCGGAGCTAACTATGGCTACACCTTC. Its protein is CASSFGGGANYGYTF.